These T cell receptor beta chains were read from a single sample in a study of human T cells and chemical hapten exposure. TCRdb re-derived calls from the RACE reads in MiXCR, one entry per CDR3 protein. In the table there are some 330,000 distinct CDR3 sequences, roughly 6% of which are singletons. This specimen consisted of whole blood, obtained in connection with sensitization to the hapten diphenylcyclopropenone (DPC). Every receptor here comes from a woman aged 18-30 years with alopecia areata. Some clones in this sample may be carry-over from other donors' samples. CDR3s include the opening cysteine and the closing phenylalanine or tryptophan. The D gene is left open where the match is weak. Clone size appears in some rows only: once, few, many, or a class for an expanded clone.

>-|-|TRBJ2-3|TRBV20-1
TGCAGTGCTTCACTAGCTTATAGCACAGATACGCAGTATTTT
CSASLAYSTDTQYF
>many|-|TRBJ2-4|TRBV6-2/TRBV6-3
TGTGCCAGCAGTTACTCGTACAGAATCAAAAACATTCAGTACTTC
CASSYSYRIKNIQYF
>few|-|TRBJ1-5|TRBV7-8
TGTGCCAGCAGCCACGCGGGGGTCTATCAGCCCCAGCATTTT
CASSHAGVYQPQHF
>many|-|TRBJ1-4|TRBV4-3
TGCGCCAGCAGGCCTGGGGCTACTAATGAAAAACTGTTTTTT
CASRPGATNEKLFF
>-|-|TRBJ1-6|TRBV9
TGTGCCAGCAGCGCCGGGGTGTTTGATAATTCACCCCTCCACTTT
CASSAGVFDNSPLHF
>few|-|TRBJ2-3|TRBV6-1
TGTGCCAGCAGTGACCCAGCGACAGATACGCAGTATTTT
CASSDPATDTQYF
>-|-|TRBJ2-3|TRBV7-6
TGTGCCAGCAGCTTAATGGGGGATACAGATACGCAGTATTTT
CASSLMGDTDTQYF
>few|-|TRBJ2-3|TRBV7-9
TGTGCCAGCAGTACCCCATTTACAGGAGGGTGGTTGGCAGATACGCAGTATTTT
CASSTPFTGGWLADTQYF
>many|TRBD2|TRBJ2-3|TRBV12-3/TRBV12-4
TGTGCCAGCAGACCAAGGACTAGTCCCGGCACAGATACGCAGTATTTT
CASRPRTSPGTDTQYF
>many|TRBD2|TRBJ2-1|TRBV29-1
TGCAGCGTTGAAGCTCCCCCTGGCGGGGGAAGCTCCTACAATGAGCAGTTCTTC
CSVEAPPGGGSSYNEQFF
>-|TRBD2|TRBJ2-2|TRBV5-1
TGCGCCAGCAGCTTGCAACTAGCGGGGGCAGCGAACACCGGGGAGCTGTTTTTT
CASSLQLAGAANTGELFF
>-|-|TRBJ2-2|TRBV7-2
TGTGCCAGCAGCTTAACGGTGATCGGGGAGCTGTTTTTT
CASSLTVIGELFF
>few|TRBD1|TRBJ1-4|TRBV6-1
TGTGCCAGCAGACATACAGGGGGCTTGGTCAAACTGTTTTTT
CASRHTGGLVKLFF
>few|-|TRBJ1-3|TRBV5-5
TGTGCCAGCAGCTTGATGAGCTCTGGAAACACCATATATTTT
CASSLMSSGNTIYF
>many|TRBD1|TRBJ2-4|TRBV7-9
TGTGCCAGCAGCCGAACCGGGACAGGGGTCACCAAAAACATTCAGTACTTC
CASSRTGTGVTKNIQYF
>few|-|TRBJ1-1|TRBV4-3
TGCGCCAGCAGCCAAGATGCGCAGGGTCCCACTGAAGCTTTCTTT
CASSQDAQGPTEAFF
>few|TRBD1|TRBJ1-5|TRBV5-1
TGCGCCAGCAGCTTCCTCTTGACAGGGATGGGGAATCAGCCCCAGCATTTT
CASSFLLTGMGNQPQHF
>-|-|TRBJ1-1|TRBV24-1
TGTGCCACCAGTGATTTAGGGGGCACTGAAGCTTTCTTT
CATSDLGGTEAFF
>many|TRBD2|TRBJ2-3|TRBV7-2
TGTGCCAGCAGCGCGGGGGTCTTCCCGGATACGCAGTATTTT
CASSAGVFPDTQYF
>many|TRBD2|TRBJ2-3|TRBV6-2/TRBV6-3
TGTGCCAGCAGTTACGTCCGGGGGACTACGACAGATACGCAGTATTTT
CASSYVRGTTTDTQYF
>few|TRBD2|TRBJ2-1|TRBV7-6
TGTGCCAGCAGCTTAGGACTAGCGGGGGCACCCTACAATGAGCAGTTCTTC
CASSLGLAGAPYNEQFF
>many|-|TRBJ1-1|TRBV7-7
TGTGCTAGCAGCCCGGACGGAAGGACTGAAGCTTTCTTT
CASSPDGRTEAFF
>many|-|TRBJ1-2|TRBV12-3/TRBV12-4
TGTGCCAGCAGTTTATTGGAACTCTATGGCTACACCTTC
CASSLLELYGYTF
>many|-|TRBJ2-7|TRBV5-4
TGTGCCAGCAGCTTCCGATCCAACCCCTACGAGCAGTACTTC
CASSFRSNPYEQYF
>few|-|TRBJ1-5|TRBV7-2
TGTGCCAGCAGCTTAGCGCTCGAAAGTCAGCCCCAGCATTTT
CASSLALESQPQHF
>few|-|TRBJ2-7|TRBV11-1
TGTGCCAGCAGCTTAGCACAGGGTTACGAGCAGTACTTC
CASSLAQGYEQYF
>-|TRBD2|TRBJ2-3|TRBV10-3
TGTGCCATCAGTGATGTAGCGGGGGCCGGCGTTACGCAGTATTTT
CAISDVAGAGVTQYF
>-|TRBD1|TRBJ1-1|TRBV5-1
TGCGCCAGCAGCTTGGCAGGACAGGGGGGTATGAACACTGAAGCTTTCTTT
CASSLAGQGGMNTEAFF
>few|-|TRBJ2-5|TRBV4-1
TGCGCCAGCAGCCAAGGTCAAGCAGAGACCCAGTACTTC
CASSQGQAETQYF
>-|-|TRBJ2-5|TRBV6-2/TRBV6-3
TGTGCCAGCAGTTATCCTCTCGAGGACAAGCACTTC
CASSYPLEDKHF
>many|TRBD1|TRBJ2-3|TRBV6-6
TGTGCCAGCCGGCCCGGGACAGGGGCCGCGGGTACGCAGTATTTT
CASRPGTGAAGTQYF
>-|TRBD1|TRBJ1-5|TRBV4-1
TGCGCCAGCAGCCAAGATACAGGGGATCCCCAGCATTTT
CASSQDTGDPQHF
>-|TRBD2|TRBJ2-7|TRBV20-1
TGCTGTGCTAATAGCGGGGGGTTGCACGAGCAGTACTTC
CCANSGGLHEQYF
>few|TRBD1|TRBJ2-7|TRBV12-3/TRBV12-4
TGTGCCAGCAGTTTCCAACAGGGGAGATACGAGCAGTACTTC
CASSFQQGRYEQYF
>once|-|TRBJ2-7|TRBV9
TGTGCCAGCAGCGTGGGGAAATCCTTGGCCGAGCAGTACTTC
CASSVGKSLAEQYF